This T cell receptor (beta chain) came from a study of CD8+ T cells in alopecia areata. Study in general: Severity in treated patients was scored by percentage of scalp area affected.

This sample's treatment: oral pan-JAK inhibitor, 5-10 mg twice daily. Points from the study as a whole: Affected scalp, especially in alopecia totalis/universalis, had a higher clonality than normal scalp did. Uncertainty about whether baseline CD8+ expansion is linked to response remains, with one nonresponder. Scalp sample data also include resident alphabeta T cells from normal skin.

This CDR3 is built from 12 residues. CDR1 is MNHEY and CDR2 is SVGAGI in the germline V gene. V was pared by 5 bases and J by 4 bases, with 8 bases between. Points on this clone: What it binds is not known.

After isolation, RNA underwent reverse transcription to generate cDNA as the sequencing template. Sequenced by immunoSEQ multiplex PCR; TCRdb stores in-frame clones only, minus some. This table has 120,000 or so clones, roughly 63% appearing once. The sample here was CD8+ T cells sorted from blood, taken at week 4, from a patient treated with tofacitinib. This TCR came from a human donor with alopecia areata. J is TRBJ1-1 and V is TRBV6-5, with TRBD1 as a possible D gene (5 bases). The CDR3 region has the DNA TGTGCCAGCAGTAAGGGGATCACTGAAGCTTTCTTT. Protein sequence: CASSKGITEAFF.